This T cell receptor beta chain was identified in a study of blood T cell repertoires in COVID-19. As for the study in general: Spain, Italy and the United States supplied samples that represented acute and convalescent COVID-19. T cells, B-cell-depleted T cells, or PBMCs supplied cDNA or gDNA.

In the authors' workflow: Reference gene primer amplification gave nucleated cell count estimates. The method was immunoSEQ multiplex PCR; TCRdb's version includes in-frame clones alone and lacks a portion of them. V and J calls and clone size are copied from that table; D and trimming were computed from the DNA. The profile shows about 200,000 clones, under 85% of them singletons. Seattle patients were enrolled during active infection and followed longitudinally. Germline CDR1 and CDR2: MNHEY and SVGAGI. This CDR3 has 13 residues. The V and J ends lost 7 bases and 7 bases, in that order; junction bases with no gene match: 8.

The chain couples TRBV6-5 to TRBJ2-5, with 8 bases identical to TRBD2. The TCR sequence derives from a woman older than 75 with COVID-19, enrolled during active disease. Sequenced material: peripheral blood. In DNA form, the CDR3 reads TGTGCCAGCACCACTAGCGGTACAGGGACCCAGTACTTC. Its translation: CASTTSGTGTQYF.